The 10 T cell receptor beta chains given below trace back to one sample, sequenced in a study of cytomegalovirus exposure and HLA in healthy donors. It was with 60 Vbeta and 13 Jbeta primers that the PCR ran. The protocol was immunoSEQ multiplex PCR, while the TCRdb copy is restricted to in-frame clones and leaves out a portion. The table lists about 180,000 clones, over 75% of them singletons, with more than 0.45% in the top ten. The sample comprised PBMCs. The receptor set was obtained from a woman aged 45-60 years in good health and CMV-seronegative.

This clone was counted between two and nine times. This chain links TRBV20-1 with TRBJ2-5; D not certain. The CDR3 is 11 amino acids. Germline V lookup: CDR1 DFQATT, CDR2 SNEGSKA (reference sequence). V was pared by 0 bases and J by 7 bases, with 6 bases between. The CDR3 sequence: CSARDRRTQYF. The CDR3 nucleotides read TGCAGTGCTAGAGATCGGAGGACCCAGTACTTC.

Here the CDR3 DNA reads TGTGCCAGCTCGCGCGACAGGGTTAAGGCTGGAAACACCATATATTTT. It codes for CASSRDRVKAGNTIYF. The chain has TRBV18 and TRBJ1-3; TRBD1 agrees at 7 bases. V shed 6 bases and J 2 bases; nucleotides not matched to a gene: 10. The CDR3 covers 16 residues. In germline, CDR1 is KGHSH, CDR2 LQKENI.

The chain couples TRBV28 to TRBJ1-4, with 12 bases identical to TRBD1. CDR1 and CDR2 from the germline V gene are MDHEN and SYDVKM. The CDR3 length is 15 residues. The V gene end was trimmed by 3 bases and the J gene end by 10 bases; junction bases not matched to a gene: 6. The CDR3 sequence: CASSLRDRGRVKLFF. CDR3 sequence (DNA): TGTGCCAGCAGTTTGAGGGACAGGGGGCGCGTAAAACTGTTTTTT. The full variable domain, with the rest looked up from reference TRBV28 and TRBJ1-4, is DVKVTQSSRYLVKRTGEKVFLECVQDMDHENMFWYRQDPGLGLRLIYFSYDVKMKEKGDIPEGYSVSREKKERFSLILESASTNQTSMYLCASSLRDRGRVKLFFGSGTQLSVL.

This chain joins TRBV27 and TRBJ2-7, with TRBD1 matching over 7 bases. The junction had 5 bases not matched to a gene; V was cut back by 4 bases and J by 11 bases. The germline gives CDR1 MNHEY, CDR2 SMNVEV (reference sequence). This CDR3 is built from 11 residues. In DNA form, the CDR3 reads TGTGCCAGCAGTTCCGGGGACAGAAAGTACTTC. This translates into CASSSGDRKYF.

J is TRBJ1-2 and V is TRBV6-6; TRBD1 aligns across 7 bases. The CDR3 has 14 residues. Germline lookup yields CDR1 MNHNY and CDR2 SVGAGI (reference sequence). V trimming: 6 bases; J trimming: 3 bases; junction bases outside the gene matches: 7. Here the CDR3 DNA reads TGTGCCAGCAGCGGCAGGCAGGGGGACTATGGCTACACCTTC. Its translation: CASSGRQGDYGYTF.

The chain is built from TRBV6-5 and TRBJ1-1, with 9 bases identical to TRBD1. The germline CDR1 and CDR2 sequences are MNHEY and SVGAGI. V was pared by 0 bases and J by 7 bases, with 9 bases of the junction left unmatched. This CDR3 has 16 residues. This chain's CDR3 is CASSYSDGQGWSEAFF. The CDR3 region has the DNA TGTGCCAGCAGTTACTCAGACGGACAGGGGTGGAGTGAAGCTTTCTTT.

J is TRBJ2-1 and V is TRBV2; D remains unclear. Germline V gene sequence: CDR1 SNHLY, CDR2 FYNNEI. CDR3 size: 15 residues. V dropped 6 bases and J dropped 0 bases, with 12 bases sitting between them. The CDR3 DNA is TGTGCCAGCAGAATAGCTGGTGGCTCCTACAATGAGCAGTTCTTC. Its protein product is CASRIAGGSYNEQFF.

The rearrangement links TRBV6-4 to TRBJ2-3; D is uncertain. Per germline, CDR1 MRHNA and CDR2 SNTAGT. Trimming cost V 5 bases and J 1 base, with 10 bases left between them. This CDR3 has 14 amino acids. The chain's CDR3 is CASSSESGTDTQYF. The CDR3 DNA is TGTGCCAGCAGTTCGGAGTCGGGCACAGATACGCAGTATTTT.

The chain recombines TRBV6-1 with TRBJ2-1; D gene ambiguous. CDR1 is MNHNS and CDR2 is SASEGT in the germline V gene. V lost 3 bases to trimming and J lost 0 bases, with 3 bases between them. CDR3 length: 13 amino acids. The CDR3 loop reads CASSDSSYNEQFF. In nucleotides, the CDR3 is TGTGCCAGCAGTGACAGCTCCTACAATGAGCAGTTCTTC.

This chain joins TRBV4-1 and TRBJ2-1, with 14 bases matching TRBD2. CDR1 MGHRA and CDR2 YSYEKL come from the germline V gene. This CDR3 spans 15 amino acids. Trimming at V came to 4 bases and at J to 8 bases, leaving 4 bases not matched to a gene. This CDR3 is CASSLTSGRGDEQFF. CDR3 nucleotides: TGCGCCAGCAGCCTGACTAGCGGGAGGGGCGATGAGCAGTTCTTC.